Following are 4 T cell receptor beta chains from one sample sequenced in a study of blood T cell repertoires in COVID-19. Repertoires were generated with immunoSEQ multiplex PCR, while TCRdb's copy carries only in-frame clones and drops some. This table holds roughly 80,000 clones, about 83% found once. The sample consisted of peripheral blood. The receptor set was obtained from a man between 50 and 59 years old with acute or convalescent COVID-19.

The chain employs TRBV5-1 and TRBJ2-3; TRBD1 is a possible D gene (6 bases). This CDR3 is built from 14 residues. The germline CDR1 and CDR2 sequences are SGHRS and YFSETQ. Trimming removed 4 bases from V and 0 bases from J, with 9 bases in between. Here the CDR3 DNA reads TGCGCCAGCAGCCTTGGACAGAGCACAGATACGCAGTATTTT. Translating gives CASSLGQSTDTQYF.

There are a few counts of this clone. The rearrangement uses TRBV28 and TRBJ1-1; D is undetermined. CDR3 length equals 8 residues. Per germline, CDR1 MDHEN and CDR2 SYDVKM. Trimming pared 10 bases from V and 7 bases from J, leaving 4 bases between. The CDR3 region is CATGEAFF. Here the CDR3 DNA reads TGTGCCACCGGTGAAGCTTTCTTT.

V and J are TRBV19 and TRBJ1-1; D is possibly TRBD1 (6 bases). The V and J ends lost 6 bases and 0 bases respectively, with 17 bases between them. Germline V gives CDR1 LNHDA, CDR2 SQIVND (reference sequence). The CDR3 covers 16 residues. The CDR3 region is CASRRTDITMNTEAFF. The CDR3 DNA is TGTGCCAGTAGGCGGACAGACATAACGATGAACACTGAAGCTTTCTTT.

The chain recombines TRBV29-1 with TRBJ2-3, with TRBD2 matching over 8 bases. The CDR3 is 13 amino acids. Germline trimming cut 6 bases from V and 8 bases from J; bases unmatched to any gene: 10. CDR1 SQVTM and CDR2 ANQGSEA come from the germline V gene. DNA of the CDR3: TGCAGCGTATTTCGCGGGGGGAGGCGTACGCAGTATTTT. It yields the protein CSVFRGGRRTQYF.